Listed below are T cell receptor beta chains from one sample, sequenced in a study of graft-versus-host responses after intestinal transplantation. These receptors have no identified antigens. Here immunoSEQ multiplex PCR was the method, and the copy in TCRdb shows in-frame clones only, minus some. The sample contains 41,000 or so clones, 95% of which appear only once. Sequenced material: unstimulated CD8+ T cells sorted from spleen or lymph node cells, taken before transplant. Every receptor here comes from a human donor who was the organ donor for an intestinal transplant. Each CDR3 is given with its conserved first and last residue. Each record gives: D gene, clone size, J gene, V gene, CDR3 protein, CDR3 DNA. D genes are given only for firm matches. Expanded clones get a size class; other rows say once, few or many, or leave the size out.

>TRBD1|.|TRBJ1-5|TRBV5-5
CASSWTGVDQPQHF
TGTGCCAGCAGCTGGACAGGGGTGGATCAGCCCCAGCATTTT
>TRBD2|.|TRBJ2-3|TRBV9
CASSETSGGPMDTQYF
TGTGCCAGCAGCGAAACTAGCGGGGGGCCCATGGATACGCAGTATTTT
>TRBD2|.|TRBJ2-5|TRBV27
CASSPTSGGWETQYF
TGTGCCAGCAGTCCCACCAGCGGGGGGTGGGAGACCCAGTACTTC
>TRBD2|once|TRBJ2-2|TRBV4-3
CASSQLAGGPSGELFF
TGCGCCAGCAGCCAACTAGCGGGGGGGCCTAGCGGGGAGCTGTTTTTT
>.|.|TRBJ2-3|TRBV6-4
CASSDRGTDTQYF
TGTGCCAGCAGTGACAGGGGCACAGATACGCAGTATTTT
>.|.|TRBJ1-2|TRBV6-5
CASSSALNYGYTF
TGTGCCAGCAGCTCGGCTCTTAACTATGGCTACACCTTC
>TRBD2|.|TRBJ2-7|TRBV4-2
CASSQRLAGYEQYF
TGTGCCAGCAGCCAACGACTAGCTGGCTACGAGCAGTACTTC
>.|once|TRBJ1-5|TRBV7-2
CASSLVNSLYNQPQHF
TGTGCCAGCAGCTTAGTAAACAGCCTCTACAATCAGCCCCAGCATTTT
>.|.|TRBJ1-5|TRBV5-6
CASSLGAGQPQHF
TGTGCCAGCAGCTTGGGGGCGGGTCAGCCCCAGCATTTT
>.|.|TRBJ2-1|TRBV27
CASSFGGLNLFKFF
TGTGCCAGCAGTTTCGGGGGCCTAAACCTATTCAAGTTCTTC
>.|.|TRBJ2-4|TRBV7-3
CASSLTGPPFLAKNIQYF
TGTGCCAGCAGCTTAACGGGACCGCCCTTTTTAGCCAAAAACATTCAGTACTTC
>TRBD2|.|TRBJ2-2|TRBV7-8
CASSYLAGSTGELFF
TGTGCCAGCAGCTACCTAGCGGGGAGCACCGGGGAGCTGTTTTTT
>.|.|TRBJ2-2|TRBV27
CASSLVGTANTGELFF
TGTGCCAGCAGTTTAGTGGGGACTGCTAACACCGGGGAGCTGTTTTTT
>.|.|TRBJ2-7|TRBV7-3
CASSLGRGGEQYF
TGTGCCAGCAGCTTAGGGCGCGGTGGCGAGCAGTACTTC
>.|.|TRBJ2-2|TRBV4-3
CASSERFNSGELFF
TGCGCCAGCAGCGAACGATTTAATTCCGGGGAGCTGTTTTTT
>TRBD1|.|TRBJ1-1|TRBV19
CASSPDPGQMNTEAFF
TGTGCCAGTAGTCCTGATCCGGGACAGATGAACACTGAAGCTTTCTTT
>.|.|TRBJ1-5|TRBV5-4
CASSLDRAVGQPQHF
TGTGCCAGCAGCTTGGACAGGGCCGTTGGTCAGCCCCAGCATTTT
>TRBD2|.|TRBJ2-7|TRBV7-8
CASSLGAGGHYEQYF
TGTGCCAGCAGCTTAGGGGCGGGGGGACACTACGAGCAGTACTTC
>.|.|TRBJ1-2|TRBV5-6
CASSFGGDNYGYTF
TGTGCCAGCAGCTTTGGAGGAGATAACTATGGCTACACCTTC
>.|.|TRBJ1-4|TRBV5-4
CASGQGEEKLFF
TGTGCCAGCGGGCAGGGAGAGGAAAAACTGTTTTTT
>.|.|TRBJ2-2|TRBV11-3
CASSSGHNTGELFF
TGTGCCAGCAGTTCGGGACATAACACCGGGGAGCTGTTTTTT
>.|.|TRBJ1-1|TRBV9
CASSVVVSTEAFF
TGTGCCAGCAGCGTAGTTGTGTCCACTGAAGCTTTCTTT
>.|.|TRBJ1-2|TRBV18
CASSPGPWDTF
TGTGCCAGCTCACCGGGACCATGGGACACCTTC
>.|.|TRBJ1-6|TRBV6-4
CASSESGASNSPLHF
TGTGCCAGCAGTGAATCAGGAGCCTCTAATTCACCCCTCCACTTT
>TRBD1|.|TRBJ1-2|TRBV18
CASTTPGQGRSNYGYTF
TGTGCCAGCACCACGCCGGGACAGGGTCGTTCCAACTATGGCTACACCTTC
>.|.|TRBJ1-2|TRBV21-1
CASSNGGAGHGYTF
TGTGCCAGCAGCAATGGGGGGGCAGGGCATGGCTACACCTTC
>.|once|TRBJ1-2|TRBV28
CASSFALFYGYTF
TGTGCCAGCAGTTTCGCGCTTTTCTATGGCTACACCTTC
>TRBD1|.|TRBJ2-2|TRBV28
CASSLVGTGLTGELFF
TGTGCCAGCAGTTTAGTCGGGACAGGGCTCACCGGGGAGCTGTTTTTT
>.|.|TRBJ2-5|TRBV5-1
CASSPKGYLGETQYF
TGCGCCAGCAGCCCGAAAGGGTACTTGGGAGAGACCCAGTACTTC
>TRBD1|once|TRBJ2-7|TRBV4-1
CASSLHGQGNEQYF
TGCGCCAGCAGCCTTCACGGACAGGGCAACGAGCAGTACTTC
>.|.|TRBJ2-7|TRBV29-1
CSVEGQTYEQYF
TGCAGCGTTGAAGGCCAGACCTACGAGCAGTACTTC
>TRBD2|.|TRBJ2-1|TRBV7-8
CASSPYTGTSDEQFF
TGTGCCAGCAGCCCCTATACCGGGACTAGCGATGAGCAGTTCTTC
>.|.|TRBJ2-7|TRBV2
CASSDSGPPYEQYF
TGTGCCAGCAGTGACTCCGGGCCCCCCTACGAGCAGTACTTC
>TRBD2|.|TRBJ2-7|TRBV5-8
CASSKLAGGYEQYF
TGTGCCAGCAGTAAACTAGCGGGAGGCTACGAGCAGTACTTC
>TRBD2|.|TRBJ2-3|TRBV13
CASSLLGGAWDTQYF
TGTGCCAGCAGCTTACTCGGGGGGGCGTGGGATACGCAGTATTTT
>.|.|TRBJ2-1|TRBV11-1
CASSLVGGLLDEQFF
TGTGCCAGCAGCTTAGTGGGGGGGCTTTTGGATGAGCAGTTCTTC
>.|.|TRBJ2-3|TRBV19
CASSSWGTDTQYF
TGTGCCAGTAGTTCCTGGGGAACAGATACGCAGTATTTT
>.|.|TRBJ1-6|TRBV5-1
CASSLWFWNSPLHF
TGCGCCAGCAGCTTGTGGTTTTGGAATTCACCCCTCCACTTT
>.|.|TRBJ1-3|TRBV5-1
CASSLGPGTGNTIYF
TGCGCCAGCAGCTTGGGACCTGGTACTGGAAACACCATATATTTT
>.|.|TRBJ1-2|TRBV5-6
CASSFEGNYGYTF
TGTGCCAGCAGCTTTGAGGGAAACTATGGCTACACCTTC
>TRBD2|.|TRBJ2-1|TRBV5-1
CASSLAAGRVYNEQFF
TGCGCCAGCAGCTTGGCAGCGGGGCGGGTCTACAATGAGCAGTTCTTC
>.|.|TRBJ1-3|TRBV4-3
CASSHSPLTTPGNTIYF
TGCGCCAGCAGCCATTCACCACTGACAACTCCTGGAAACACCATATATTTT
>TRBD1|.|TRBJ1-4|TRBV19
CASSIGNRGEEKLFF
TGTGCCAGTAGTATAGGGAACAGGGGGGAAGAAAAACTGTTTTTT
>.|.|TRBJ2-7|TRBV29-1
CSVLGSSYEQYF
TGCAGCGTCCTCGGGTCGTCCTACGAGCAGTACTTC
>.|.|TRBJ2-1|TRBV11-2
CASSFRGGPYNEQFF
TGTGCCAGCAGCTTCCGAGGGGGACCCTACAATGAGCAGTTCTTC
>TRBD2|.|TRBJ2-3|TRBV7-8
CASSLVPPGVAGGHTDTQYF
TGTGCCAGCAGCTTAGTGCCCCCGGGGGTAGCGGGGGGGCACACAGATACGCAGTATTTT
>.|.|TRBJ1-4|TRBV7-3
CASSFPRLEKLFF
TGTGCCAGCAGCTTCCCCCGGTTAGAAAAACTGTTTTTT
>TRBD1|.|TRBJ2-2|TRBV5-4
CASSWGQGNTGELFF
TGTGCCAGCAGCTGGGGACAGGGGAACACCGGGGAGCTGTTTTTT
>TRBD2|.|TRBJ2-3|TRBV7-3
CASSPYVRGVTDTQYF
TGTGCCAGCAGCCCCTATGTGCGGGGGGTCACAGATACGCAGTATTTT
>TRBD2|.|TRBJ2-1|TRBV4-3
CASSQVGPGGLSYNEQFF
TGCGCCAGCAGCCAAGTGGGACCGGGGGGTCTCTCCTACAATGAGCAGTTCTTC
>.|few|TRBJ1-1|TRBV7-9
CASSEKGGVSTEAFF
TGTGCCAGCAGCGAGAAGGGGGGAGTGAGCACTGAAGCTTTCTTT
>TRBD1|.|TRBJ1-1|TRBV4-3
CASSPVGQGTEAFF
TGCGCCAGCAGCCCCGTGGGACAGGGTACTGAAGCTTTCTTT
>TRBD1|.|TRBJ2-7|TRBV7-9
CASSLSTGQYEQYF
TGTGCCAGCAGCTTATCGACAGGGCAGTACGAGCAGTACTTC
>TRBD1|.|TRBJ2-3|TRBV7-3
CASSPGTAGSPPFGTDTQYF
TGTGCCAGCAGCCCCGGGACAGCTGGATCCCCGCCGTTTGGTACAGATACGCAGTATTTT
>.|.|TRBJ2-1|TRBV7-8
CASSLVAGVSSYNEQFF
TGTGCCAGCAGCTTAGTTGCTGGGGTGAGCTCCTACAATGAGCAGTTCTTC